The clone carrying this T cell receptor (beta chain) was seen many times. Its target is unknown. Time point noted: newly diagnosed GD, antithyroid drugs for less than 3 months. The TCR library used RNA extracted from PBMCs. Combining iRepertoire HTBI primers with Arm-PCR of CDR3 regions, the authors built TCR beta libraries. Using its own MiXCR run on the multiplex PCR reads, TCRdb lists one record per CDR3 protein. Among approximately 470,000 distinct CDR3 sequences listed, around 16% were seen once. This CDR3 contains 13 residues. Germline V gene sequence: CDR1 SGHVS, CDR2 FQNEAQ. The V gene lost 4 bases and the J gene lost 8 bases, with 12 bases spanning the gap. This sample was included in a study of regulatory T cells in long-lasting Graves disease. General study findings and limits: Study of thyroid tissue was not done, with only peripheral blood studied. Persistent Graves' cases showed lower TCR diversity than newly diagnosed cases.

Another study also made use of these data, one on T cells in Graves' hyperthyroidism and ophthalmopathy. From that study: Most thyroid clonotypes that were expanded above 0.001 also turned up in blood.

This receptor was obtained from a man aged 35 to 55 with Graves disease. Specimen: peripheral blood mononuclear cells (PBMCs), collected at new diagnosis, from a patient treated with antithyroid drugs. The rearrangement uses TRBV7-8 and TRBJ2-1; D gene ambiguous. As DNA, the CDR3 is TGTGCCAGCAGCTCCCCCCCTCCCTATGAGCAGTTCTTC. This sequence encodes CASSSPPPYEQFF.